This TCR beta chain came from a study of control samples from healthy donors and cancer patients. The assay was immunoSEQ multiplex PCR, and TCRdb's table has in-frame clones only and misses some. The table has over 120,000 clones, around 94% seen once. Germline-derived CDR1 and CDR2 are SGHNT and YYREEE (reference sequence). The V and J ends lost 3 bases and 4 bases, in that order; junction bases with no gene match: 9. CDR3 length: 17 residues. The genes are TRBV5-4 and TRBJ2-6; TRBD1 matches at 8 bases. The material sequenced was PBMCs. The origin of this receptor is a man in his fifties or sixties with colorectal cancer. The CDR3 spells CASSSGQVIEGANVLTF. CDR3 in DNA: TGTGCCAGCAGCTCGGGACAGGTTATTGAGGGGGCCAACGTCCTGACTTTC.